This T cell receptor beta chain was identified in a study of cytomegalovirus exposure and HLA in healthy donors. The germline CDR1 and CDR2 sequences are MDHEN and SYDVKM. V was clipped by 8 bases and J by 0 bases, with 12 bases between them. This CDR3 comprises 14 residues. Points from the study as a whole: TCR sequences were mostly rare, though some public TCRs occurred in many donors. The authors later found HLA-associated TCR beta chains more clonally expanded than equally common others.

With 60 Vbeta and 13 Jbeta primers, the PCR was carried out. TCRdb's table, derived via immunoSEQ multiplex PCR, lists solely in-frame clones and lacks some. This sample has 150,000 or so clones; around three quarters occur once, and the top ten carry about 13%. Turning to this clone: Its matching antigen is unknown.

The sample was PBMCs. The rearrangement joins TRBV28 to TRBJ2-3, with D tentatively TRBD2 (5 bases). The origin of this receptor is a man in his forties in good health and CMV-seropositive. CDR3 bases: TGTGCCAGCCGCCTCCGAGGGAGCACAGATACGCAGTATTTT. The encoded protein is CASRLRGSTDTQYF.